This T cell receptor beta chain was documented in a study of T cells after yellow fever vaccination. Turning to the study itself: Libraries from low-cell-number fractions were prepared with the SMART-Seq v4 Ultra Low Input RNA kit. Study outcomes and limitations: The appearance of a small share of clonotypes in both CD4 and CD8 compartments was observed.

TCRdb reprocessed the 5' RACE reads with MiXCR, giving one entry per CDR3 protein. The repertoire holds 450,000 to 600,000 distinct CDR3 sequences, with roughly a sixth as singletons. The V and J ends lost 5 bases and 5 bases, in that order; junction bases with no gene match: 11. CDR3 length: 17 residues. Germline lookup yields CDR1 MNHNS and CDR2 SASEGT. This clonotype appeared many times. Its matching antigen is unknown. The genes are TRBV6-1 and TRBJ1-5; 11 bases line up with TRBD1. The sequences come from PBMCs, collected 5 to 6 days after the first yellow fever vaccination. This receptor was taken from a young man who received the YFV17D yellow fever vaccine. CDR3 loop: CASSRISGTGGDQPQHF. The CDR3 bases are TGTGCCAGCAGTCGAATATCCGGGACAGGGGGGGATCAGCCCCAGCATTTT.